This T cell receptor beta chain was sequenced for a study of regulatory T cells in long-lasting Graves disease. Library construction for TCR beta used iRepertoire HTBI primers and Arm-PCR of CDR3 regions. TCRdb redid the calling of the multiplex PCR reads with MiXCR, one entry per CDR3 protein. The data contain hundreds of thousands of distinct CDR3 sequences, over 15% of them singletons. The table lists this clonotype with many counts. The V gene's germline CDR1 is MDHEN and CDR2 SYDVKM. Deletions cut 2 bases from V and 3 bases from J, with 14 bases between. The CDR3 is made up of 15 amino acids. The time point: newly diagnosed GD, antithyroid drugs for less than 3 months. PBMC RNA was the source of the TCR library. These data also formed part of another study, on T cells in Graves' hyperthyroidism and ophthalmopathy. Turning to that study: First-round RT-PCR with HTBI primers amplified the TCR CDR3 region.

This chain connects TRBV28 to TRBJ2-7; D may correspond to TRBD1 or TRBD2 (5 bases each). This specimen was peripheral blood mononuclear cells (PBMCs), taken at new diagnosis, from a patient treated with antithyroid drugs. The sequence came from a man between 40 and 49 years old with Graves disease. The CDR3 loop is CASSLTPGSHYEQYF. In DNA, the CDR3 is TGTGCCAGCAGTTTAACCCCAGGGAGCCACTACGAGCAGTACTTC.